This T cell receptor (beta chain) was sequenced in a study of T cells in Graves' hyperthyroidism and ophthalmopathy. V lost 3 bases and J 2 bases, leaving 11 bases between the germline ends. This CDR3 is 15 amino acids long. Source material for PBMCs was more than 9.5 ml fresh peripheral blood. This clonotype was seen repeatedly, ten times or more. Regions amplified from RNA transcripts were the TCR beta CDR3 regions. TCR CDR3 regions were first amplified by RT-PCR with HTBI primers. TCRdb recomputed calls from the multiplex PCR reads with MiXCR, one row per CDR3 protein. The sample has roughly 700,000 distinct CDR3 sequences; 12% to 15% are singletons.

Source material: blood. This rearrangement joins TRBV12-3 or TRBV12-4 to TRBJ1-5; D not certain. This clonotype was sampled from a woman in her late teens or twenties with Graves' hyperthyroidism. The CDR3 sequence is CASSFEGMGNQPQHF. The DNA of the CDR3 is TGTGCCAGCAGTTTTGAAGGTATGGGCAATCAGCCCCAGCATTTT.